These 22 T cell receptor beta chains came from one sample sequenced in a study of cytomegalovirus exposure and HLA in healthy donors. Assay used: immunoSEQ multiplex PCR; TCRdb lists only in-frame clones, some missing. The data hold around 300,000 clones, with roughly 87% observed a single time. The sequencing input was PBMCs. All receptors come from a woman in her thirties in good health and CMV-seropositive.

The chain has TRBV15 and TRBJ2-5; D call uncertain. The CDR3 is 15 residues long. Germline CDR1 LNHNV, CDR2 YYDKDF (reference sequence). The germline V and J ends were trimmed by 0 bases and 2 bases, with 10 bases remaining between them. CDR3 nucleotide sequence: TGTGCCACCAGCAGAGATAAAGTGACTCAAGAGACCCAGTACTTC. Amino acid sequence: CATSRDKVTQETQYF.

This chain links TRBV5-1 with TRBJ2-7; TRBD2 matches 8 bases. V was clipped by 4 bases and J by 1 base; unmatched bases: 4. Per germline, CDR1 SGHRS and CDR2 YFSETQ. CDR3 length: 14 residues. The CDR3 sequence: CASSLGLGSYEQYF. The CDR3 bases are TGCGCCAGCAGCCTGGGACTAGGGTCCTACGAGCAGTACTTC.

This chain uses TRBV19 with TRBJ1-6; 8 nucleotides match TRBD1. The CDR3 is 14 amino acids. V shed 8 bases, J shed 10 bases, and the junction held 10 bases outside the gene matches. Germline CDR1 is LNHDA and CDR2 is SQIVND (reference sequence). The DNA for the CDR3 is TGTGCCAGTTCTGGAAGGACAGGGAGGTCACCCCTCCACTTT. The encoded protein is CASSGRTGRSPLHF.

Points on this clone: This sample includes further DNA sequences coding for the same CDR3. The chain's CDR3 is CASSLLAGGPETQYF. CDR3 nucleotide sequence: TGTGCCAGCAGCTTGCTAGCGGGAGGGCCAGAGACCCAGTACTTC. This chain uses TRBV7-6 with TRBJ2-5; the match to TRBD2 covers 12 bases. Trimming cost V 3 bases and J 4 bases; bases outside gene matches: 3. The CDR3 extends over 15 amino acids. CDR1 is SGHVS, CDR2 FNYEAQ, per germline.

V and J are TRBV30 and TRBJ2-3; D is tentatively TRBD1 or TRBD2 (5 bases each). Germline V gives CDR1 GTSNPN, CDR2 SVGIG (reference sequence). The CDR3 length is 17 residues. V lost 2 bases and J 0 bases, leaving 18 bases between the germline ends. The CDR3 DNA reads TGTGCCTGGAGTCTCACGAGGGGCGGATCTAGCACAGATACGCAGTATTTT. As protein: CAWSLTRGGSSTDTQYF.

The V gene is TRBV6-5, the J gene TRBJ1-2, with 11 bases that match TRBD1. The CDR3 contains 15 residues. Unmatched junction bases numbered 8, after V lost 6 bases and J lost 5 bases. CDR1 is MNHEY and CDR2 is SVGAGI in the germline V gene. CDR3 nucleotides: TGTGCCAGCAGACAAACCGGGACAGGGGGTTATGGCTACACCTTC. As protein: CASRQTGTGGYGYTF.

This rearrangement joins TRBV29-1 to TRBJ2-1; the D gene is possibly TRBD2 (5 bases). The V gene lost 0 bases and the J gene lost 1 base, with 10 bases spanning the gap. Germline V gene lookup returns CDR1 SQVTM and CDR2 ANQGSEA. The CDR3 spans 15 residues. CDR3 in amino acids: CSVEERDRSYNEQFF. In nucleotides, the CDR3 is TGCAGCGTTGAAGAGAGGGATCGGTCCTACAATGAGCAGTTCTTC.

The rearrangement links TRBV18 to TRBJ1-6; D possibly corresponds to TRBD1 (5 bases). There are 14 residues in the CDR3. V was trimmed by 1 base and J by 5 bases, leaving 6 bases between them. Germline CDR1 and CDR2: KGHSH and LQKENI. The CDR3: CASSPRGDNSPLHF. Written as DNA, the CDR3 is TGTGCCAGCTCACCACGAGGGGATAATTCACCCCTCCACTTT.

The J gene is TRBJ2-7, the V gene TRBV6-5, with 7 bases fitting TRBD2. Per the germline V gene, CDR1 is MNHEY and CDR2 is SVGAGI. Trimming at V came to 0 bases and at J to 3 bases, leaving 5 bases not matched to a gene. This CDR3 is built from 15 residues. CDR3 sequence: CASSYSMSGDYEQYF. The CDR3 DNA reads as TGTGCCAGCAGTTACTCGATGAGCGGGGACTACGAGCAGTACTTC.

This chain uses TRBV7-8 with TRBJ2-7, with D tentatively TRBD2 (6 bases). Per the germline V gene, CDR1 is SGHVS and CDR2 is FQNEAQ. This CDR3 contains 14 residues. V was clipped by 5 bases and J by 1 base, with 12 bases between them. CDR3 region: CASSPLGGSYEQYF. The CDR3 DNA reads TGTGCCAGCAGCCCCTTGGGGGGTTCCTACGAGCAGTACTTC.

The chain joins TRBV18 to TRBJ1-3; a weak D match, TRBD1 (5 bases). The V and J ends lost 6 bases and 4 bases respectively, with 10 bases between them. CDR3 size: 13 residues. Germline V gene data show CDR1 as KGHSH and CDR2 as LQKENI. The CDR3 DNA reads as TGTGCCAGCTCCCAACGGGACGGAAACACCATATATTTT. It yields the protein CASSQRDGNTIYF.

This chain links TRBV27 with TRBJ2-7, with TRBD1 identical over 7 bases. The CDR3 is 15 amino acids. Per the germline V gene, CDR1 is MNHEY and CDR2 is SMNVEV (reference sequence). The V segment lost 6 bases and the J segment 2 bases; nucleotides outside the gene matches: 10. As DNA, the CDR3 is TGTGCCAGCAGCCCCGACAGGGCGGCACCCTACGAGCAGTACTTC. Its protein is CASSPDRAAPYEQYF.

The chain employs TRBV7-8 and TRBJ2-7; 11 nucleotides match TRBD2. The ends lost 5 bases at V and 6 bases at J; junction bases unmatched: 9. The CDR3 runs to 15 residues. CDR1 is SGHVS, CDR2 FQNEAQ, per germline. CDR3 region: CASSPERLAGTEQYF. The DNA for the CDR3 is TGTGCCAGCAGCCCTGAGCGACTAGCGGGGACCGAGCAGTACTTC.

This chain joins TRBV14 and TRBJ1-4, with D unresolved. Between the trimmed V and J ends, which lost 1 base and 0 bases, there was a span of 6 bases. The CDR3 has 15 amino acids. Germline CDR1 is SGHDN and CDR2 is FVKESK. This CDR3 is CASSQVGATNEKLFF. The CDR3, as DNA: TGTGCCAGCAGCCAAGTTGGTGCAACTAATGAAAAACTGTTTTTT.

The chain uses TRBV7-6 and TRBJ2-1, with D possibly being TRBD2 (5 bases). This CDR3 contains 15 residues. With 5 bases removed from V and 9 bases from J, the gap between germline ends came to 20 bases. Germline CDR1 and CDR2: SGHVS and FNYEAQ. The CDR3 region has the DNA TGTGCCAGCAGCAAAGCGACCCCACCGGGGAGTGAGCAGTTCTTC. Amino acid sequence: CASSKATPPGSEQFF.

V is TRBV19 and J is TRBJ1-2; 7 bases map to TRBD1. Germline CDR1 is LNHDA and CDR2 is SQIVND (reference sequence). The CDR3 loop spans 15 amino acids. V lost 10 bases to trimming and J lost 4 bases; unmatched junction nucleotides: 15. CDR3 in amino acids: CATATPTGTTYGYTF. CDR3 nucleotide sequence: TGTGCCACCGCTACTCCGACAGGGACTACCTATGGCTACACCTTC.

The V call is TRBV7-9, the J call TRBJ2-3; unclear D gene. V lost 3 bases, J lost 4 bases, and 5 bases lay in between. The CDR3 totals 12 residues. The V gene's germline CDR1 is SEHNR and CDR2 FQNEAQ (reference sequence). As DNA, the CDR3 is TGTGCCAGCAGCTTGGCCCCAGATACGCAGTATTTT. Translation: CASSLAPDTQYF.

The V gene is TRBV27, the J gene TRBJ1-2; possibly TRBD1 for D (6 bases). Trimming removed 5 bases at V and 1 base at J, with 14 bases between. The CDR3 runs to 15 residues. Germline CDR1 MNHEY, CDR2 SMNVEV (reference sequence). The CDR3 nucleotides are TGTGCCAGCAGTCCCAGGGGCCAGATTAACTATGGCTACACCTTC. This translates into CASSPRGQINYGYTF.

A remark on this clone: The same CDR3 can be traced to other DNA sequences in this sample. This chain connects TRBV7-3 to TRBJ2-1; weak D call: TRBD1 (5 bases). The CDR3 is made up of 15 amino acids. CDR1 is SGHTA and CDR2 is FQGTGA in the germline V gene. The V gene lost 2 bases and the J gene lost 0 bases, with 8 bases spanning the gap. CDR3 nucleotides: TGTGCCAGCAGCTTAGGGGCAGGCTCCTACAATGAGCAGTTCTTC. Encoded protein: CASSLGAGSYNEQFF.

V and J are TRBV11-2 and TRBJ2-3; 12 bases map to TRBD2. The CDR3 covers 15 residues. Germline trimming cut 5 bases from V and 5 bases from J; bases unmatched to any gene: 5. Germline-derived CDR1 and CDR2 are SGHAT and FQNNGV. The chain's CDR3 is CASSALAGGIDTQYF. In DNA form, the CDR3 reads TGTGCCAGCAGCGCGCTAGCGGGGGGGATAGATACGCAGTATTTT.

The chain is built from TRBV25-1 and TRBJ1-2; TRBD1 is a possible D gene (6 bases). The germline gives CDR1 MGHDK, CDR2 SYGVNS. The V end lost 3 bases, the J end lost 1 base, and 12 bases lay between the germline ends. This CDR3 region has 15 residues. CDR3 loop: CASSENFRGNYGYTF. The CDR3 coding sequence is TGTGCCAGCAGTGAGAATTTCAGGGGTAACTATGGCTACACCTTC.

In its sample, this clone was seen once. CDR3 sequence reads: CASSSRWADYGYTF. CDR3 sequence (DNA): TGTGCCAGCAGCTCCCGATGGGCAGACTATGGCTACACCTTC. The genes are TRBV11-2 and TRBJ1-2, with D unresolved. The CDR3 covers 14 residues. Germline V CDR1 and CDR2: SGHAT, FQNNGV. The V end lost 4 bases, the J end lost 3 bases, and 12 bases lay between the germline ends.